This passage covers 20 T cell receptor beta chains from one sample sequenced in a study of preoperative IRX-2 immunotherapy in early breast cancer (dated by TCRdb to the late 2010s). Preparation of the library involved the immunoSEQ multiplex PCR assay. TCRdb limited this immuneACCESS table to in-frame rearrangements with V and J called. A share of clones is missing; checked studies link under half to unresolved V genes, and the rest is unexplained. For this sample the table gives around 35,000 clones, of which about 95% were detected only once. The leading ten clones occupy under 6.5% of the sample. Per the publication, the treatment or condition label means: preoperative locoregional IRX-2 cytokine immunotherapy. The specimen was obtained from a patient treated with IRX-2 immunotherapy. These receptors were collected from a human donor with breast cancer.

The table lists this clone with a few counts. The genes are TRBV4-1 and TRBJ1-5; weak D call: TRBD1 (6 bases). V was trimmed by 0 bases and J by 3 bases, leaving 15 bases between them. Per germline, CDR1 MGHRA and CDR2 YSYEKL. This CDR3 spans 17 amino acids. The CDR3 here is CASSQEGGGGPNQPQHF. As DNA, the CDR3 is TGCGCCAGCAGCCAAGAAGGAGGGGGGGGGCCCAATCAGCCCCAGCATTTT.

The V call is TRBV5-1, the J call TRBJ2-2; 16 nucleotides agree with TRBD2. This CDR3 contains 15 residues. V shed 7 bases, J shed 7 bases, and the junction held 4 bases outside the gene matches. CDR1 and CDR2 from the germline V gene are SGHRS and YFSETQ. This CDR3 is CASGTSGGAHGELFF. The CDR3 nucleotides read TGCGCCAGCGGGACTAGCGGGGGGGCCCACGGGGAGCTGTTTTTT.

The chain joins TRBV11-2 to TRBJ2-7; D is unclear. Trimming removed 1 base at V and 2 bases at J, with 12 bases between. CDR1 and CDR2 (germline): SGHAT, FQNNGV. The CDR3 length is 15 residues. Here the CDR3 DNA reads TGTGCCAGCAGCTTAGCGGGCGGCCAACCCTACGAGCAGTACTTC. It codes for CASSLAGGQPYEQYF.

J is TRBJ2-3 and V is TRBV6-4, with a possible D match to TRBD2 (6 bases). Trimming removed 0 bases from V and 6 bases from J, with 16 bases in between. Per the germline V gene, CDR1 is MRHNA and CDR2 is SNTAGT. CDR3 length equals 16 residues. The CDR3 here is CASSDSGGGSIDTQYF. DNA for the CDR3: TGTGCCAGCAGTGACTCGGGGGGTGGTTCGATTGATACGCAGTATTTT.

This chain uses TRBV30 with TRBJ2-7; D tentatively reads TRBD1 or TRBD2 (5 bases each). The CDR3 runs 16 residues. Germline V gene lookup returns CDR1 GTSNPN and CDR2 SVGIG (reference sequence). The germline V and J ends were trimmed by 2 bases and 1 base, with 18 bases remaining between them. CDR3 in DNA: TGTGCCTGGAGTCGGGATCGGATGCCAGGGTCCTACGAGCAGTACTTC. Its protein is CAWSRDRMPGSYEQYF.

V usage is TRBV7-3 and J usage is TRBJ2-3; the D call may be TRBD1 or TRBD2 (5 bases each). The germline gives CDR1 SGHTA, CDR2 FQGTGA. This CDR3 is built from 18 residues. Deletions cut 2 bases from V and 0 bases from J, with 18 bases between. The CDR3 region has the DNA TGTGCCAGCAGCTTATATCTAGGGGACGGGACGAGCACAGATACGCAGTATTTT. It codes for CASSLYLGDGTSTDTQYF.

J is TRBJ1-2 and V is TRBV28, with a weak D call TRBD1 (5 bases). The CDR3 is 14 residues long. CDR1 and CDR2 from the germline V gene are MDHEN and SYDVKM. The germline V and J ends were trimmed by 7 bases and 5 bases, with 17 bases remaining between them. The CDR3 sequence: CASTSSGTEYGYTF. The DNA for the CDR3 is TGTGCCAGCACCTCATCCGGGACCGAATATGGCTACACCTTC.

The chain has TRBV11-3 and TRBJ1-1; D is unresolved. The CDR3 has 14 amino acids. Per the germline V gene, CDR1 is SGHNT and CDR2 is YENEEA. V lost 1 base to trimming and J lost 6 bases, with 12 bases between them. DNA for the CDR3: TGTGCCAGCAGCTTAGGGACTGGTGACTCTGAAGCTTTCTTT. Its translation is CASSLGTGDSEAFF.

The CDR3 DNA is TGTGCCAGCAGCTTAACGGCGGGACAGGATATTGGCTACACCTTC. This encodes CASSLTAGQDIGYTF. This rearrangement joins TRBV7-3 to TRBJ1-2; 8 bases are a match to TRBD1. The CDR3 extends over 15 amino acids. The V gene end was trimmed by 0 bases and the J gene end by 7 bases; junction bases not matched to a gene: 7. CDR1 is SGHTA and CDR2 is FQGTGA in the germline V gene.

The CDR3 sequence is CASGSSGGMHEQYF. The CDR3 DNA sequence: TGTGCCAGCGGATCGTCGGGGGGCATGCACGAGCAGTACTTC. The V call is TRBV6-1, the J call TRBJ2-5, with a tentative D call TRBD2 (7 bases). TRBJ2-7 matches the DNA end more closely, so the J call is doubtful. Germline V gene lookup returns CDR1 MNHNS and CDR2 SASEGT. The CDR3 has 14 amino acids.

The chain links TRBV9 to TRBJ1-1; D is unclear. This CDR3 comprises 17 residues. CDR1 and CDR2 (germline): SGDLS, YYNGEE. Trimming left V 0 bases short and J 0 bases short, with 15 bases between. CDR3 loop: CASSVATDRPLNTEAFF. For the CDR3, the DNA is TGTGCCAGCAGCGTAGCTACGGACCGTCCCTTGAACACTGAAGCTTTCTTT.

The chain employs TRBV7-6 and TRBJ2-3; the D is unclear. Trimming pared 4 bases from V and 4 bases from J, leaving 6 bases between. This CDR3 region has 12 residues. Germline values: CDR1 SGHVS, CDR2 FNYEAQ. The CDR3 sequence: CASSSSSDTQYF. CDR3 in DNA: TGTGCCAGCAGCTCCAGCTCAGATACGCAGTATTTT.

Only one count was recorded for this clone. The CDR3 DNA reads as TGTGCCAGCAGCCACGCCCCGGGGTTCCAAGAGACCCAGTACTTC. This translates into CASSHAPGFQETQYF. The V gene is TRBV4-2, the J gene TRBJ2-5, with D tentatively TRBD2 (5 bases). The V gene lost 3 bases and the J gene lost 1 base, with 12 bases spanning the gap. Germline-derived CDR1 and CDR2 are LGHNA and YNFKEQ. CDR3 length equals 15 residues.

The CDR3 DNA sequence: TGTGCCTGGAGGGCCCGACTTGTTACAGATACGCAGTATTTT. Translated, it gives CAWRARLVTDTQYF. The chain uses TRBV30 and TRBJ2-3; D is unclear. Per the germline V gene, CDR1 is GTSNPN and CDR2 is SVGIG (reference sequence). The CDR3 runs to 14 residues. Trimming shortened V by 3 bases and J by 3 bases, and 13 bases separated the two germline ends.

The J gene is TRBJ1-3, the V gene TRBV5-8; D unclear. The CDR3 extends over 14 amino acids. The germline CDR1 and CDR2 sequences are SGHTS and YDEGEE. The V end was cut by 2 bases, the J end by 2 bases, with 8 bases between. In DNA form, the CDR3 reads TGTGCCAGCAGCTTTGAAGGGACTGGAAACACCATATATTTT. Amino acid sequence: CASSFEGTGNTIYF.

The V gene is TRBV12-5, the J gene TRBJ1-5, with D tentatively TRBD1 (6 bases). The V gene lost 4 bases and the J gene lost 8 bases, with 9 bases spanning the gap. The CDR3 is 12 residues long. The germline gives CDR1 LGHNT, CDR2 FRNRAP. CDR3 sequence (DNA): TGTGCTAGTGGTTCAGGGGAGGAGCCCCAGCATTTT. Amino acid sequence: CASGSGEEPQHF. Full variable domain (missing parts from reference TRBV12-5 and TRBJ1-5): DARVTQTPRHKVTEMGQEVTMRCQPILGHNTVFWYRQTMMQGLELLAYFRNRAPLDDSGMPKDRFSAEMPDATLATLKIQPSEPRDSAVYFCASGSGEEPQHFGDGTRLSIL.

This clone was found once. V is TRBV30 and J is TRBJ2-3; D is perhaps TRBD1 (7 bases). V gave up 0 bases and J gave up 4 bases, with 14 bases separating them. The CDR3 has 15 residues. Germline CDR1 is GTSNPN and CDR2 is SVGIG (reference sequence). The CDR3 DNA is TGTGCCTGGAGTGTAGGGCAGGGGGGAGCAGATACGCAGTATTTT. Translating it yields CAWSVGQGGADTQYF.

This chain uses TRBV15 with TRBJ1-4, with unresolved D. Trimming left V 5 bases short and J 4 bases short, with 14 bases between. Germline CDR1 reads LNHNV; CDR2 reads YYDKDF (reference sequence). This CDR3 contains 15 residues. CDR3 amino acids: CATSSPYSLNEKLFF. Written as DNA, the CDR3 is TGTGCCACCAGCTCCCCTTACTCCCTTAATGAAAAACTGTTTTTT.

J is TRBJ2-1 and V is TRBV2; D gene ambiguous. Trimming shortened V by 8 bases and J by 4 bases, and 6 bases separated the two germline ends. Germline loops: CDR1 SNHLY, CDR2 FYNNEI. CDR3 length: 11 amino acids. The CDR3 region is CASSGYNEQFF. In DNA form, the CDR3 reads TGTGCCAGCTCAGGATACAATGAGCAGTTCTTC.

V gene TRBV7-2 combines with J gene TRBJ2-2, with 8 bases aligning to TRBD2. Unmatched junction bases numbered 6, after V lost 5 bases and J lost 7 bases. Per germline, CDR1 SGHTA and CDR2 FQGNSA. This CDR3 comprises 14 residues. CDR3 protein: CASSTGLGNGELFF. The CDR3 DNA sequence: TGTGCCAGCAGCACGGGACTAGGAAACGGGGAGCTGTTTTTT.